This T cell receptor (beta chain) emerged from a study of OX40 agonist ivuxolimab in advanced cancers. General observations from the study: At doses 0.1 to 3.0 mg/kg, CD4+ and CD8+ clones expanded.

Sequencing used immunoSEQ multiplex PCR; TCRdb keeps in-frame clones, though not all of them. The sample shows about 68,000 clones, 85% to 90% of them seen only once. About this clone itself: The antigen remains unidentified.

The receptor comes from an adult with an advanced solid tumor such as melanoma, head and neck, liver or kidney cancer. Sample: CD4+ or CD8+ T cells sorted from blood, taken in a trial of the OX40 agonist ivuxolimab.

CDR3 residues: CASSYTDGREAFF. CDR3 nucleotides: TGTGCCAGCAGTTATACGGACGGACGTGAAGCTTTCTTT. The V call is TRBV6-5, the J call TRBJ1-1; D is ambiguous. CDR1 MNHEY and CDR2 SVGAGI come from the germline V gene. CDR3 length: 13 amino acids. The V end lost 3 bases, the J end lost 7 bases, and 12 bases lay between the germline ends.